The 8 T cell receptor beta chains reported below all come from one sample, sequenced in a study of CD8 T cells in ankylosing spondylitis. TCRdb ran MiXCR on the 5' RACE reads and lists one entry per CDR3 protein. The sample lists approximately 180,000 distinct CDR3 sequences; around a sixth were seen once. The sequenced sample was blood, either unsorted or a sorted T cell fraction (not recorded which). Every receptor here comes from a male donor between 10 and 30 years old with ankylosing spondylitis or in good health (not recorded which).

This clonotype occurred many times. The chain joins TRBV6-5 to TRBJ2-7, with 12 bases identical to TRBD2. The CDR3 loop spans 16 amino acids. Germline-derived CDR1 and CDR2 are MNHEY and SVGAGI. Trimming at V came to 5 bases and at J to 3 bases, leaving 8 bases not matched to a gene. Here the CDR3 reads CASSAQTSGRNYEQYF. CDR3 nucleotides: TGTGCCAGCAGTGCCCAAACTAGCGGGAGGAACTACGAGCAGTACTTC.

There are many counts of this clonotype. This chain uses TRBV18 with TRBJ1-1, with D unclear. Deletions cut 0 bases from V and 1 base from J, with 3 bases between. The V gene's germline CDR1 is KGHSH and CDR2 LQKENI. CDR3 length: 13 amino acids. CDR3 residues: CASSPPANTEAFF. The CDR3, as DNA: TGTGCCAGCTCACCACCGGCGAACACTGAAGCTTTCTTT.

This chain links TRBV29-1 with TRBJ1-1; D is perhaps TRBD1 (5 bases). CDR3 length: 13 amino acids. Trimming removed 6 bases at V and 3 bases at J, with 14 bases between. The germline CDR1 and CDR2 sequences are SQVTM and ANQGSEA. CDR3 bases: TGCAGCGTCTGGCAGGGTTTGTACACTGAAGCTTTCTTT. Translated: CSVWQGLYTEAFF.

In this sample, this clonotype turned up many times. J is TRBJ1-1 and V is TRBV20-1; weak D call: TRBD1 (6 bases). Germline values: CDR1 DFQATT, CDR2 SNEGSKA (reference sequence). Trimming removed 1 base from V and 1 base from J, with 19 bases in between. This CDR3 region has 17 residues. The CDR3 DNA follows: TGCAGTGCTAGAGTCCCCCGGGGGGGCCTGGCGAACACTGAAGCTTTCTTT. It encodes CSARVPRGGLANTEAFF.

The sample holds many counts of this clonotype. The rearrangement joins TRBV4-1 to TRBJ2-3; possibly TRBD2 for D (5 bases). This CDR3 region has 13 residues. Germline V gene sequence: CDR1 MGHRA, CDR2 YSYEKL. V lost 7 bases and J 0 bases, leaving 8 bases between the germline ends. The CDR3 reads CASKRVSTDTQYF. DNA for the CDR3: TGCGCCAGCAAGAGGGTGAGCACAGATACGCAGTATTTT.

This clonotype showed up many times. The V gene is TRBV11-2, the J gene TRBJ2-3; D call uncertain. With 3 bases removed from V and 0 bases from J, the gap between germline ends came to 4 bases. The CDR3 is made up of 13 amino acids. The germline gives CDR1 SGHAT, CDR2 FQNNGV. In nucleotides, the CDR3 is TGTGCCAGCAGCTTTCGGAGCACAGATACGCAGTATTTT. Protein sequence: CASSFRSTDTQYF.

This clonotype came up many times. The J gene is TRBJ1-5, the V gene TRBV12-3 or TRBV12-4, with a weak D call TRBD1 (5 bases). The CDR3 loop spans 15 amino acids. Trimming took off 6 bases at V and 1 base at J, with 13 bases between the two ends. The CDR3 protein is CASRQLRESNQPQHF. The CDR3 DNA sequence: TGTGCCAGCAGGCAGCTCAGGGAGAGCAATCAGCCCCAGCATTTT.

The rearrangement joins TRBV27 to TRBJ2-3; a possible D gene is TRBD1 (5 bases). CDR3 length: 16 residues. The germline V gene encodes CDR1 MNHEY and CDR2 SMNVEV (reference sequence). V was pared by 2 bases and J by 1 base, with 13 bases between. The CDR3 bases are TGTGCCAGCAGTTTAGTGGCTGGGGCGGGCACAGATACGCAGTATTTT. It encodes CASSLVAGAGTDTQYF.